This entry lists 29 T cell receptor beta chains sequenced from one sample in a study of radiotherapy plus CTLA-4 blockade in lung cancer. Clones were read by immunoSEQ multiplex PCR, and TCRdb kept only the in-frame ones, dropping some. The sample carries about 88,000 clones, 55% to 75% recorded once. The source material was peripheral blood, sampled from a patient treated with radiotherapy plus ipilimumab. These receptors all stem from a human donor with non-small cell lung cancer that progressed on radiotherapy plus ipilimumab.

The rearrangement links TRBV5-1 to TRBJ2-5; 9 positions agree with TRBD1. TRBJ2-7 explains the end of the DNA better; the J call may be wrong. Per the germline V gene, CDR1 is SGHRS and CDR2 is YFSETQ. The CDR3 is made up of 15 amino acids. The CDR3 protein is CASRKDRGKSYEQYF. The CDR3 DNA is TGCGCCAGCAGAAAGGACAGGGGAAAATCTTACGAGCAGTACTTC.

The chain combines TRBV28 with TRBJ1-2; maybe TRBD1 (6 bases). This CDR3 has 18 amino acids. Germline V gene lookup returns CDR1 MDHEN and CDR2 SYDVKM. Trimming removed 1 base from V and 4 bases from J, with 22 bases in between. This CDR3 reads CASSLSAIGARGTYGYTF. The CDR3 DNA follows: TGTGCCAGCAGTTTATCGGCGATCGGGGCCAGGGGAACCTATGGCTACACCTTC.

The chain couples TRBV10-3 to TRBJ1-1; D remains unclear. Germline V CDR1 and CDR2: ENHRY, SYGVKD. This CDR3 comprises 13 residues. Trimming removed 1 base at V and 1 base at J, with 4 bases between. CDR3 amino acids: CAISEYGNTEAFF. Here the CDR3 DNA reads TGTGCCATCAGTGAGTACGGGAACACTGAAGCTTTCTTT.

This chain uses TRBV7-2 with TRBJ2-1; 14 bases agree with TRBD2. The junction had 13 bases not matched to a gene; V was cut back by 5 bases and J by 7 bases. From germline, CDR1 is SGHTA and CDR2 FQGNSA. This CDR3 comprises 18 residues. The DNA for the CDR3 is TGTGCCAGCAGCCCCGGAACTGGACTAGCGGGAGGTCGGAATGAGCAGTTCTTC. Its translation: CASSPGTGLAGGRNEQFF.

The CDR3 nucleotides read TGTGCCAGTAGTATAGTGGGAGACCCGAACACTGAAGCTTTCTTT. Amino acid sequence: CASSIVGDPNTEAFF. The chain couples TRBV19 to TRBJ1-1; D remains unclear. The CDR3 is 15 residues long. The germline gives CDR1 LNHDA, CDR2 SQIVND (reference sequence). V was clipped by 1 base and J by 1 base, with 10 bases between them. Full variable domain (outside the CDR3, taken from reference TRBV19 and TRBJ1-1): DGGITQSPKYLFRKEGQNVTLSCEQNLNHDAMYWYRQDPGQGLRLIYYSQIVNDFQKGDIAEGYSVSREKKESFPLTVTSAQKNPTAFYLCASSIVGDPNTEAFFGQGTRLTVV.

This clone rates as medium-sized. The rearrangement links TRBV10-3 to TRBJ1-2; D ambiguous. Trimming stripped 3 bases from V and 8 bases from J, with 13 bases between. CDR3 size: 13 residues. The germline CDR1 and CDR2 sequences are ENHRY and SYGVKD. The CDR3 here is CAISEGQKEGYTF. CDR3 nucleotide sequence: TGTGCCATCAGTGAAGGGCAAAAGGAAGGCTACACCTTC.

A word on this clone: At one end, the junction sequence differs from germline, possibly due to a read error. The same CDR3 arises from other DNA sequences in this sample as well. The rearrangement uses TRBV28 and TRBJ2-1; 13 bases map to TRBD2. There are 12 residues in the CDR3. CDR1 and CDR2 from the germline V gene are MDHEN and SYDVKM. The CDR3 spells CASSDTGLAGLF. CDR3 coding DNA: TGCGCCAGCTCTGACACGGGACTAGCGGGACTCTTC. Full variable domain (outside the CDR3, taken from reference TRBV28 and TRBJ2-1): DVKVTQSSRYLVKRTGEKVFLECVQDMDHENMFWYRQDPGLGLRLIYFSYDVKMKEKGDIPEGYSVSREKKERFSLILESASTNQTSMYLCASSDTGLAGLFGPGTRLTVL.

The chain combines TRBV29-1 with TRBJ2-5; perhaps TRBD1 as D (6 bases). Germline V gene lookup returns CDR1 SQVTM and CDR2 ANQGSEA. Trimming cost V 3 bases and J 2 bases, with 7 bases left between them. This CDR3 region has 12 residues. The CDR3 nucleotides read TGCAGCGTTGAGACAGGTCAAGAGACCCAGTACTTC. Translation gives CSVETGQETQYF.

The CDR3 nucleotides read TGTGCCAGCTCACCGGGACAGGATGAAAAACTGTTTTTT. Encoded protein: CASSPGQDEKLFF. J is TRBJ1-4 and V is TRBV18, with TRBD1 matching over 8 bases. CDR1 KGHSH and CDR2 LQKENI come from the germline V gene. The CDR3 spans 13 residues. The trim removed 3 bases at V and 6 bases at J, leaving 0 bases unmatched.

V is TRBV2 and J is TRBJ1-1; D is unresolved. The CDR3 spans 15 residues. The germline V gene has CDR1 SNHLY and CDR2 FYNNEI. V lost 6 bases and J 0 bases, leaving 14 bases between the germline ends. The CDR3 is CASSNKTLMNTEAFF. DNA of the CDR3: TGTGCCAGCAGCAATAAGACACTGATGAACACTGAAGCTTTCTTT.

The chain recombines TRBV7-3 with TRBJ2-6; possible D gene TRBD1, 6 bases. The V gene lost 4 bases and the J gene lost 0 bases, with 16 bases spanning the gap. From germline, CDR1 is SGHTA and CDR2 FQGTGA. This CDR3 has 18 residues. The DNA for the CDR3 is TGTGCCAGCAGCTATGGACAGACTAAAAACTCTGGGGCCAACGTCCTGACTTTC. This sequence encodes CASSYGQTKNSGANVLTF.

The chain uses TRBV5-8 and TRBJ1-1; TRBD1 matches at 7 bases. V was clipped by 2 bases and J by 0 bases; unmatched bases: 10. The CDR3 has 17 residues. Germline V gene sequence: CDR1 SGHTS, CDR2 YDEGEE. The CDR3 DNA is TGTGCCAGCAGCTTCCGGGACAGAGGAATCATGAACACTGAAGCTTTCTTT. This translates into CASSFRDRGIMNTEAFF. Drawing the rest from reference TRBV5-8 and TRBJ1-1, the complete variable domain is EAGVTQSPTHLIKTRGQQATLRCSPISGHTSVYWYQQALGLGLQFLLWYDEGEERNRGNFPPRFSGRQFPNYSSELNVNALELEDSALYLCASSFRDRGIMNTEAFFGQGTRLTVV.

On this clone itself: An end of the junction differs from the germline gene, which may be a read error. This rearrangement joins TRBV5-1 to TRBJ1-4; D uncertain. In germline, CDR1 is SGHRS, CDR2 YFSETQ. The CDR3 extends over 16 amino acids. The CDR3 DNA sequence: TGCGCCAGCAGCCCTTCGTTGGCAGGCATTAATGAAAAACTGCTTTTT. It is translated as CASSPSLAGINEKLLF. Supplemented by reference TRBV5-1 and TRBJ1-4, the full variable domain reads KAGVTQTPRYLIKTRGQQVTLSCSPISGHRSVSWYQQTPGQGLQFLFEYFSETQRNKGNFPGRFSGRQFSNSRSEMNVSTLELGDSALYLCASSPSLAGINEKLLFGSGTQLSVL.

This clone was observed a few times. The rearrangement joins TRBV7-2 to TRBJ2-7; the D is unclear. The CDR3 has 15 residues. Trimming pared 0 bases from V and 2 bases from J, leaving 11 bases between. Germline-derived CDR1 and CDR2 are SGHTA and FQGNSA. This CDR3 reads CASSLAGSEAYEQYF. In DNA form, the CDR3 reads TGTGCCAGCAGCTTAGCGGGCAGCGAGGCCTACGAGCAGTACTTC.

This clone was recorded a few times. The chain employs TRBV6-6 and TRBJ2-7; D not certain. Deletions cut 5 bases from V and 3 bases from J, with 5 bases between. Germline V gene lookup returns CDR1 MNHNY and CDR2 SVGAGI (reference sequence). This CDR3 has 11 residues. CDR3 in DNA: TGTGCCAGCAGTGAACGCTACGAGCAGTACTTC. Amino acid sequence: CASSERYEQYF.

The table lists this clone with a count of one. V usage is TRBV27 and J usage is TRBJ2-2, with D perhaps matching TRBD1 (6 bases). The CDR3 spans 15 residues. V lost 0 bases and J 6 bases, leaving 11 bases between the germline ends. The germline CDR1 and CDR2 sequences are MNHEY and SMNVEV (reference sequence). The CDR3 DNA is TGTGCCAGCAGTTTATCGCCAGGGGTGCCCGGGGAGCTGTTTTTT. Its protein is CASSLSPGVPGELFF.

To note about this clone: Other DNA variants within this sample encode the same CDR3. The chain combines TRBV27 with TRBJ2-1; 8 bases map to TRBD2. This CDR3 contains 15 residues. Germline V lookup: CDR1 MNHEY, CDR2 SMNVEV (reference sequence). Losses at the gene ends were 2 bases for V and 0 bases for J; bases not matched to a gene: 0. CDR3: CASSLSGSSYNEQFF. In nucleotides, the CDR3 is TGTGCCAGCAGTTTAAGCGGGAGCTCCTACAATGAGCAGTTCTTC.

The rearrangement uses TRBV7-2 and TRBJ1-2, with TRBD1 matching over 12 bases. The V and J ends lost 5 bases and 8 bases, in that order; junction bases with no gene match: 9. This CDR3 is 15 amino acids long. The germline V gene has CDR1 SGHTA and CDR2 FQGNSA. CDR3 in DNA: TGTGCCAGCAGCCTAGGGACAGGGGGCGCATTCGGCTACACCTTC. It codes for CASSLGTGGAFGYTF.

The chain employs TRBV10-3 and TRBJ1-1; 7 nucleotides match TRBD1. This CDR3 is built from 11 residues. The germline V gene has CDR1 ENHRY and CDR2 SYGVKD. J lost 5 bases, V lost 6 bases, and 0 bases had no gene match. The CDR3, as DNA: TGTGCCATCAGACAGGGGACTGAAGCTTTCTTT. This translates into CAIRQGTEAFF.

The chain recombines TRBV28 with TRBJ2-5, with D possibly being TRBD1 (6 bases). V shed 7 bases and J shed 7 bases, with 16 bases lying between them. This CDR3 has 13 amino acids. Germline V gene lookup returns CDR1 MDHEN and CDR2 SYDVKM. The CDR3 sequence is CASTPRGRGTQYF. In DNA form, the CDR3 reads TGTGCCAGCACTCCGAGGGGGAGAGGGACCCAGTACTTC. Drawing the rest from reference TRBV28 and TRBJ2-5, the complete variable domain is DVKVTQSSRYLVKRTGEKVFLECVQDMDHENMFWYRQDPGLGLRLIYFSYDVKMKEKGDIPEGYSVSREKKERFSLILESASTNQTSMYLCASTPRGRGTQYFGPGTRLLVL.

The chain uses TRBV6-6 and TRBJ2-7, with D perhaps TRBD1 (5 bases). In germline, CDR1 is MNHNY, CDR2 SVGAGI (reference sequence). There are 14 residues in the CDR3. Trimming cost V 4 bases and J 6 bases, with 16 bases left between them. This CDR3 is CASSLDTRWGEQYF. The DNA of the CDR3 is TGTGCCAGCAGTTTGGACACGCGATGGGGCGAGCAGTACTTC.

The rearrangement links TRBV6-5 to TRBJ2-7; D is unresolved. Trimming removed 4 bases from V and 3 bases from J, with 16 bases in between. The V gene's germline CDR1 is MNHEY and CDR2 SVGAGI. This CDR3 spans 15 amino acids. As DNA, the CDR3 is TGTGCCAGCAGTTTATGGGGATCCGGAAACTACGAGCAGTACTTC. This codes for CASSLWGSGNYEQYF.

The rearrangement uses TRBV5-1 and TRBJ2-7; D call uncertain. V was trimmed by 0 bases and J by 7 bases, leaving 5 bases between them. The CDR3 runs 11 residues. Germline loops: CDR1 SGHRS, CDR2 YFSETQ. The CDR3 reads CASSLAGEQYF. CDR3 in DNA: TGCGCCAGCAGCTTGGCAGGAGAGCAGTACTTC.

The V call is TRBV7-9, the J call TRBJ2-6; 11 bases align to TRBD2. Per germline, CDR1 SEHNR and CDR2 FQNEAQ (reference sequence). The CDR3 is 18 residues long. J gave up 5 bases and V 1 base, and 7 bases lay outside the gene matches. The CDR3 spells CASSLEVSGRVRANVLTF. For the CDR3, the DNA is TGTGCCAGCAGCTTAGAAGTTAGCGGGAGGGTAAGGGCCAACGTCCTGACTTTC.

CDR3 nucleotide sequence: TGTGCCAGTAGTATAACAGGAGCTAACTATGGCTACACCTTC. Amino acid sequence: CASSITGANYGYTF. The chain couples TRBV19 to TRBJ1-2; the D gene is possibly TRBD1 (5 bases). The V end was cut by 2 bases, the J end by 0 bases, with 7 bases between. CDR1 and CDR2 (germline): LNHDA, SQIVND (reference sequence). The CDR3 loop spans 14 amino acids.

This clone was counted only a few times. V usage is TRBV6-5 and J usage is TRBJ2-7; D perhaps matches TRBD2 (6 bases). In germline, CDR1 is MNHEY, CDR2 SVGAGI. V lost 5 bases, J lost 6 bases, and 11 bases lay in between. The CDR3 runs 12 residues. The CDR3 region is CASSPTSGEQYF. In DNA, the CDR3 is TGTGCCAGCAGTCCGACTAGTGGCGAGCAGTACTTC.

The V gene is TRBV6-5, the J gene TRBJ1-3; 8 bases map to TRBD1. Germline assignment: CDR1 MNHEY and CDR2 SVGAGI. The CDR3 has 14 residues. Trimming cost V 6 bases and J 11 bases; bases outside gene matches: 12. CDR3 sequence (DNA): TGTGCCAGCAGCCCTGGACAGGGTCCTCTTTCCATATATTTT. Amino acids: CASSPGQGPLSIYF.

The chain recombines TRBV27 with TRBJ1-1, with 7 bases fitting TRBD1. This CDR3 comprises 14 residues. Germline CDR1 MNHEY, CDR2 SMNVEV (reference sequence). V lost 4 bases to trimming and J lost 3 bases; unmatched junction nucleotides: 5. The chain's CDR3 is CASSSHRGDTEAFF. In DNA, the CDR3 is TGTGCCAGCAGTTCCCACAGGGGCGACACTGAAGCTTTCTTT.

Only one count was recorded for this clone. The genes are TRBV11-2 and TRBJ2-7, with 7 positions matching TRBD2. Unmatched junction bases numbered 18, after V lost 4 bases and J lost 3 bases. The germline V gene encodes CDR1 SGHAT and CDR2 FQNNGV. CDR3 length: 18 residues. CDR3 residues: CASSSAFETSRNHYEQYF. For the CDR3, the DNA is TGTGCCAGCAGCTCAGCATTCGAGACTAGCCGAAACCACTACGAGCAGTACTTC.